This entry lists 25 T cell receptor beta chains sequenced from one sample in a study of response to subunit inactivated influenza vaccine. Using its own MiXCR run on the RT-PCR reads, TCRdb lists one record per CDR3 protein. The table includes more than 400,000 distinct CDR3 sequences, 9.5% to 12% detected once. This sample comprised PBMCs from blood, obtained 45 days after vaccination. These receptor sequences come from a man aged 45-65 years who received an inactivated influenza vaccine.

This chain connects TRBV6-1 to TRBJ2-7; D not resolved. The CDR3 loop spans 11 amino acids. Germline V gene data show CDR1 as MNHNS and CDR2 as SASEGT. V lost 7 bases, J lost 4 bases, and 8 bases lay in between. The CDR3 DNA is TGTGCCAGCACCGCCGGATACGAGCAGTACTTC. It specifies CASTAGYEQYF.

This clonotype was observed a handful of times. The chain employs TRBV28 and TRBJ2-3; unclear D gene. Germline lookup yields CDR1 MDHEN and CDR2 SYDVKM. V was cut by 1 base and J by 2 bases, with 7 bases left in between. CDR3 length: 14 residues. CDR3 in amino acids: CASSLSVPTDTQYF. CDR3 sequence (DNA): TGTGCCAGCAGTTTATCTGTCCCCACAGATACGCAGTATTTT.

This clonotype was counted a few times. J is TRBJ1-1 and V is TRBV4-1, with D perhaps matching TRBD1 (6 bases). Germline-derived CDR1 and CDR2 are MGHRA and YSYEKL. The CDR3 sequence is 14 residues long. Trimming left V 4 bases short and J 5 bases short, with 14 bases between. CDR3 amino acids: CASSREQGITEAFF. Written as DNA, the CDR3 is TGCGCCAGCAGCCGAGAGCAGGGGATTACTGAAGCTTTCTTT.

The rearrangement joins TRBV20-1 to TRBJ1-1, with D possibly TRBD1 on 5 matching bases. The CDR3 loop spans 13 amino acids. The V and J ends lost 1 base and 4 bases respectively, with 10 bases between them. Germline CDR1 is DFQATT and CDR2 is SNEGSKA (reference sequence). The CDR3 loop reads CSARARRGTEAFF. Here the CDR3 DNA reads TGCAGTGCTAGAGCCAGGAGGGGCACTGAAGCTTTCTTT.

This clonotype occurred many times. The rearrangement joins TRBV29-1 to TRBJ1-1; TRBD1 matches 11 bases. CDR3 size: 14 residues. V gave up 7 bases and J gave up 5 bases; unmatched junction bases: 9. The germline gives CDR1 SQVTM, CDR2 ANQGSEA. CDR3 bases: TGCAGCGCAGGGGACAGGGGGGAATTTACTGAAGCTTTCTTT. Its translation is CSAGDRGEFTEAFF. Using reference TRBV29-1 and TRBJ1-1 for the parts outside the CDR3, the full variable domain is SAVISQKPSRDICQRGTSLTIQCQVDSQVTMMFWYRQQPGQSLTLIATANQGSEATYESGFVIDKFPISRPNLTFSTLTVSNMSPEDSSIYLCSAGDRGEFTEAFFGQGTRLTVV.

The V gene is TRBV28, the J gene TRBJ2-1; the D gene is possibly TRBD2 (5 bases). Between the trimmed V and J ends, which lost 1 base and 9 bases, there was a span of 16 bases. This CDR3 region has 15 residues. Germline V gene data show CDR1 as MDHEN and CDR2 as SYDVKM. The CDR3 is CASSLSSTLSGEQFF. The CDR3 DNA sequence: TGTGCCAGCAGTTTATCTAGCACTCTTTCTGGTGAGCAGTTCTTC.

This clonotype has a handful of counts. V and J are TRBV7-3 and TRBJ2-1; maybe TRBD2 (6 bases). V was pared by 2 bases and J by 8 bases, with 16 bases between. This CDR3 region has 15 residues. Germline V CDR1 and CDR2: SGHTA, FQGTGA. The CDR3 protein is CASSLERGTVYEQFF. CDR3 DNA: TGTGCCAGCAGCTTAGAACGCGGGACGGTCTATGAGCAGTTCTTC. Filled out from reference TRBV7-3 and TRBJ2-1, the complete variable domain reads GAGVSQTPSNKVTEKGKYVELRCDPISGHTALYWYRQSLGQGPEFLIYFQGTGAADDSGLPNDRFFAVRPEGSVSTLKIQRTERGDSAVYLCASSLERGTVYEQFFGPGTRLTVL.

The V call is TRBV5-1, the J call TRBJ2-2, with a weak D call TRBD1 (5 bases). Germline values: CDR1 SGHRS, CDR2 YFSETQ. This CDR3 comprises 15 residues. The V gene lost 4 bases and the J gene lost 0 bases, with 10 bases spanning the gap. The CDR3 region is CASSPGHPNTGELFF. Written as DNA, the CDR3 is TGCGCCAGCAGCCCCGGACACCCGAACACCGGGGAGCTGTTTTTT.

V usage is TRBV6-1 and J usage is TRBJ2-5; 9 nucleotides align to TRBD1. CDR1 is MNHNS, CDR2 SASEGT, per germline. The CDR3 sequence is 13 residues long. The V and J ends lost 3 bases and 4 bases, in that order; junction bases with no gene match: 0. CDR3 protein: CASSEDRGETQYF. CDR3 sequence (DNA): TGTGCCAGCAGTGAGGACAGGGGAGAGACCCAGTACTTC.

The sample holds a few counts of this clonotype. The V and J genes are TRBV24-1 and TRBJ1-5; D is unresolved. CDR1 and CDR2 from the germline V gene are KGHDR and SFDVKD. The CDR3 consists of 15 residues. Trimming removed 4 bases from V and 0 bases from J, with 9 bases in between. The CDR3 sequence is CATSEANGSNQPQHF. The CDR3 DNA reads TGTGCCACCAGTGAAGCCAATGGTAGCAATCAGCCCCAGCATTTT.

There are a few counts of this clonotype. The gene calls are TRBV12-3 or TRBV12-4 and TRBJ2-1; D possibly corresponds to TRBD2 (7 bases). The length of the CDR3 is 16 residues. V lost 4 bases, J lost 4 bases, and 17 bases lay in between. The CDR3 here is CASSWGVGGLYNEQFF. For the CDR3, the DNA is TGTGCCAGCAGTTGGGGAGTGGGGGGGCTATACAATGAGCAGTTCTTC.

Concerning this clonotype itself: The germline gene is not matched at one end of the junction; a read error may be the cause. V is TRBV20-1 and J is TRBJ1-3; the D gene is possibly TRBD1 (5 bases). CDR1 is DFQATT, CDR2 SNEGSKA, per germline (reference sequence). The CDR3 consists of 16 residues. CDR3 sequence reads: CCASSRGLISGNTIYF. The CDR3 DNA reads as TGCTGTGCTAGCTCGAGGGGACTCATCTCTGGAAACACCATATATTTT.

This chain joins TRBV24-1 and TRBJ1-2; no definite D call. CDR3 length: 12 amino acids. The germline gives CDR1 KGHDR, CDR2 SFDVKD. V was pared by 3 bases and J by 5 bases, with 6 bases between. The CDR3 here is CATSDPVYGYTF. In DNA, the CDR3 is TGTGCCACCAGTGATCCGGTTTATGGCTACACCTTC.

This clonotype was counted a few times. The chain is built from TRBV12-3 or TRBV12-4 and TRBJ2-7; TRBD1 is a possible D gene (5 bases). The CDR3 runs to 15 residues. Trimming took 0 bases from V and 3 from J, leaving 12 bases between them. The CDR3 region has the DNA TGTGCCAGCAGTTTAGCCTCCGGGCAGGGCTACGAGCAGTACTTC. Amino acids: CASSLASGQGYEQYF.

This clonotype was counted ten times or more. CDR3 residues: CASSLRVNTEAFF. The DNA for the CDR3 is TGTGCCAGCAGTTTAAGGGTGAACACTGAAGCTTTCTTT. The chain is built from TRBV12-3 or TRBV12-4 and TRBJ1-1; D is unclear. With 2 bases removed from V and 0 bases from J, the gap between germline ends came to 4 bases. This CDR3 is built from 13 residues.

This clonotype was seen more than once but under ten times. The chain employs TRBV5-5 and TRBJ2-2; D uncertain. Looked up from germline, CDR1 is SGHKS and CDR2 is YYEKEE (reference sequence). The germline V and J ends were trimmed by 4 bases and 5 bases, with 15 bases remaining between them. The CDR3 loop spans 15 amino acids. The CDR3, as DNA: TGTGCCAGCAGCCATGGTGGGGTGTGGACCGGGGAGCTGTTTTTT. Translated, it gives CASSHGGVWTGELFF.

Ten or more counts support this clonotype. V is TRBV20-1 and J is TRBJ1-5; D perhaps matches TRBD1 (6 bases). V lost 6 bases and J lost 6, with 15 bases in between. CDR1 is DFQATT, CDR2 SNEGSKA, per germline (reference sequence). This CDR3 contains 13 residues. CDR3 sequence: CSAPGGGRQPQHF. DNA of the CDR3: TGCAGTGCCCCCGGCGGGGGCCGTCAGCCCCAGCATTTT.

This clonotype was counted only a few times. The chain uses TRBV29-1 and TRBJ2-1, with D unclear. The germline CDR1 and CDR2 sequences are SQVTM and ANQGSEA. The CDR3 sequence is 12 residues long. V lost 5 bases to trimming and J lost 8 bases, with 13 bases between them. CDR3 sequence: CSVSLIHYEQFF. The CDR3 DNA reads TGCAGCGTTTCCCTTATACACTATGAGCAGTTCTTC.

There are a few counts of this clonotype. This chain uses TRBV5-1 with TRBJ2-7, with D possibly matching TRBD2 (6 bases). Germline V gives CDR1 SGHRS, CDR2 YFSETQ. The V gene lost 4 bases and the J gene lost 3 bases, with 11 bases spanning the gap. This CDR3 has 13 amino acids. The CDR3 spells CASSEGLIYEQYF. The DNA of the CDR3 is TGCGCCAGCAGCGAGGGACTTATCTACGAGCAGTACTTC.

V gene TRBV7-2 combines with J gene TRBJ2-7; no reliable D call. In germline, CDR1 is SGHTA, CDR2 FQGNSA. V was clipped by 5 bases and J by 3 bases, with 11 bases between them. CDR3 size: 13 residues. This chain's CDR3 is CASSALPNYEQYF. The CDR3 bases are TGTGCCAGCAGCGCTCTACCAAACTACGAGCAGTACTTC.

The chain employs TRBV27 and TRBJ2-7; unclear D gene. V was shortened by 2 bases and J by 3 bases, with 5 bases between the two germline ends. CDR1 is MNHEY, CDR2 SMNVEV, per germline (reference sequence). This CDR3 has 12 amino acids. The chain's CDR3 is CASSLKDYEQYF. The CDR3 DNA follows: TGTGCCAGCAGTTTAAAGGACTACGAGCAGTACTTC.

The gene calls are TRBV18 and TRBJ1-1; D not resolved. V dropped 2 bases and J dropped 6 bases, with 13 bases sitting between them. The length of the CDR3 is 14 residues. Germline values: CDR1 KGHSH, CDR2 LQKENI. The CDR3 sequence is CASSPSGSGAEAFF. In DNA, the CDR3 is TGTGCCAGCTCACCAAGTGGGAGCGGGGCTGAAGCTTTCTTT.

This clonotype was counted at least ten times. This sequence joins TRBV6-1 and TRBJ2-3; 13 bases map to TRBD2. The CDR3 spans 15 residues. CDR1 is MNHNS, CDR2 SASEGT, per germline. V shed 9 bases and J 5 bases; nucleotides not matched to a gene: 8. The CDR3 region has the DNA TGTGCCAGTTTAACTAGCGGGAGGGCCCTAGATACGCAGTATTTT. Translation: CASLTSGRALDTQYF.

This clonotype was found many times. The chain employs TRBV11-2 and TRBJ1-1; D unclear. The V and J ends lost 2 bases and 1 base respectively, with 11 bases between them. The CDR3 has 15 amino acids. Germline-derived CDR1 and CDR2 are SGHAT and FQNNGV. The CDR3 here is CASSLSDSSNTEAFF. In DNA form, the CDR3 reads TGTGCCAGCAGCTTATCTGACTCATCGAACACTGAAGCTTTCTTT.

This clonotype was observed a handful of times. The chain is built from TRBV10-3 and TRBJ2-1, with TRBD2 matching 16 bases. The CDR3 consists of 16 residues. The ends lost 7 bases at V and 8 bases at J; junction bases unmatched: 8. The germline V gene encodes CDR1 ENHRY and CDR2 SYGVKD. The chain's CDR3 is CAIMGTSGGALHEQFF. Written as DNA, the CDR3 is TGTGCCATCATGGGGACTAGCGGGGGGGCCTTGCATGAGCAGTTCTTC.